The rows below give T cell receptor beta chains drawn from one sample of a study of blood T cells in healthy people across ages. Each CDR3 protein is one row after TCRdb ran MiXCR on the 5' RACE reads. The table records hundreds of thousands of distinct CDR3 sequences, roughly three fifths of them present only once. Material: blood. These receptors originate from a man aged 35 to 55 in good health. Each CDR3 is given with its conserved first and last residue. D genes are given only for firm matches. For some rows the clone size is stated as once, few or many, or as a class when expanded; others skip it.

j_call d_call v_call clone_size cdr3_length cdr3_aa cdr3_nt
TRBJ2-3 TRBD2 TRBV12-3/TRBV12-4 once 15 CASRKAGGNTDTQYF TGTGCCAGCAGAAAAGCGGGAGGAAACACAGATACGCAGTATTTT
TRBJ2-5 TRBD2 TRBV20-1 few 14 CSATSGGAVETQYF TGCAGTGCTACTAGCGGGGGGGCTGTGGAGACCCAGTACTTC
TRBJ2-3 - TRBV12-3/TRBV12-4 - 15 CASAGTPGWTDTQYF TGTGCCAGCGCCGGGACCCCCGGGTGGACAGATACGCAATATTTT
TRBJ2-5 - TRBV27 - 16 CASKEGVAAGLETQYF TGTGCCAGCAAGGAGGGGGTGGCCGCGGGATTGGAGACCCAGTACTTC
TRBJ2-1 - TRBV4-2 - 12 CASSQTPNEQFF TGTGCCAGCAGCCAAACCCCAAATGAGCAGTTCTTC
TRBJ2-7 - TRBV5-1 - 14 CASSFRPSTYEQYF TGCGCCAGCAGCTTCCGTCCGTCTACCTACGAGCAGTACTTC
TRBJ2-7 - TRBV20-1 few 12 CSARYRVSEQYF TGCAGTGCTAGATACCGAGTCTCCGAGCAGTACTTC
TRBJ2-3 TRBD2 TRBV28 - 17 CASSSGLSGESTDTQYF TGTGCCAGCAGTTCCGGTTTGAGCGGGGAGAGCACAGATACGCAGTATTTT
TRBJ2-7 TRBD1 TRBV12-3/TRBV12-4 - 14 CASSYGTGGREQYF TGTGCCAGCAGTTATGGGACAGGGGGCCGCGAGCAGTACTTC
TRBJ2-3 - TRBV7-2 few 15 CATRAGTVSGDTQYF TGTGCGACCAGAGCTGGGACGGTATCGGGAGATACGCAGTATTTT
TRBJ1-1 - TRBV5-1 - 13 CASSLSPNTEAFF TGCGCCAGCAGCTTGAGTCCGAACACTGAAGCTTTCTTT
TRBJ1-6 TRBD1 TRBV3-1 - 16 CASSQPQGAANSPLHF TGTGCCAGCAGCCAGCCACAGGGGGCGGCCAATTCACCCCTCCACTTT
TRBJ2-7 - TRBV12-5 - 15 CASAQGTVGAYEQYF TGTGCTAGTGCCCAAGGGACGGTAGGCGCCTACGAGCAGTACTTC
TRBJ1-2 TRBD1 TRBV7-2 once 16 CASSFQATGANYGYTF TGTGCCAGCAGCTTTCAGGCGACAGGGGCAAACTATGGCTACACCTTC
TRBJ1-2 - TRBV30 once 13 CAWSQDSIYGYTF TGTGCCTGGAGTCAAGACAGCATCTATGGCTACACCTTC
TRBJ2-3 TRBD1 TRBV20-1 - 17 CSASMPPGQGKRDTQYF TGCAGTGCCTCCATGCCGCCGGGACAGGGAAAAAGAGATACGCAGTATTTT
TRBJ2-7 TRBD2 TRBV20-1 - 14 CSASASGNSYEQYF TGCAGTGCTAGCGCTAGCGGGAACTCCTACGAGCAGTACTTC
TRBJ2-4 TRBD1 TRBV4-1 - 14 CASSPYRTGNIQYF TGCGCCAGCAGCCCATACCGGACAGGGAACATTCAGTACTTC
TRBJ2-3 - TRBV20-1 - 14 CSAIQQQSTDTQYF TGCAGTGCTATACAACAGCAAAGCACAGATACGCAGTATTTT
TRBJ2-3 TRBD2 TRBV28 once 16 CASSLSPAGGGNTQYF TGTGCCAGCAGTTTATCCCCTGCGGGGGGCGGGAATACGCAGTATTTT
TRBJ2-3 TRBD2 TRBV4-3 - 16 CASSQSVGGRVDTQYF TGCGCCAGCAGCCAAAGCGTGGGCGGGAGGGTAGATACGCAGTATTTT
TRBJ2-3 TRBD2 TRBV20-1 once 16 CSAKGLAGQTWDTQYF TGCAGTGCTAAAGGACTAGCGGGGCAAACCTGGGATACGCAGTATTTT
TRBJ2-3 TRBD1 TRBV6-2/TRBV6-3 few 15 CASSSGQGFPDTQYF TGTGCCAGCAGTTCCGGACAGGGGTTCCCAGATACGCAGTATTTT
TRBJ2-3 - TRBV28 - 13 CASSNGPFDTQYF TGTGCCAGCAGCAATGGCCCCTTCGATACGCAGTATTTT
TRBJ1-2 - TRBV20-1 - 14 CSAPDWRPNYGYTF TGCAGTGCTCCTGATTGGAGGCCTAACTATGGCTACACCTTC
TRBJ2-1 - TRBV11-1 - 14 CASSPRLVTNEQFF TGTGCCAGCAGCCCCCGACTAGTTACGAATGAGCAGTTCTTC
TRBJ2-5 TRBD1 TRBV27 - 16 CASSNYKTGGGETQYF TGTGCCAGCAGCAACTACAAAACAGGGGGCGGGGAGACCCAGTACTTC
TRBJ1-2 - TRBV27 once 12 CASRQTRVGYTF TGTGCCAGCAGACAAACAAGGGTTGGCTACACCTTC
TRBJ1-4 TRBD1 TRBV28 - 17 CASSPGQGAGGTEKLFF TGTGCCAGCAGCCCCGGACAGGGGGCTGGGGGGACTGAAAAACTGTTTTTT
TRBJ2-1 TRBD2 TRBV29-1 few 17 CSVRTSGKGFSYNEQFF TGCAGCGTTCGAACTAGCGGGAAGGGATTCTCCTACAATGAGCAGTTCTTC
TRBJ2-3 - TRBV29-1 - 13 CSVSDTGTDTQYF TGCAGCGTTAGTGACACAGGCACAGATACGCAGTATTTT
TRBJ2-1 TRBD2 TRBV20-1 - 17 CSAPAGLAGGPENEQFF TGCAGTGCTCCCGCCGGGTTAGCGGGAGGGCCGGAAAATGAGCAGTTCTTC
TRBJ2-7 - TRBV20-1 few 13 CSARGPAGYEQYF TGCAGTGCCAGAGGCCCCGCAGGCTACGAGCAGTACTTC